The clone carrying this T cell receptor beta chain was seen more than once but under ten times. Its specificity is unknown. TCR beta CDR3 regions were amplified from RNA. The TCR CDR3 was amplified in a first-round RT-PCR using the HTBI primer set. TCRdb recomputed calls from the multiplex PCR reads with MiXCR, one row per CDR3 protein. Among approximately 400,000 distinct CDR3 sequences, around a quarter were seen once, and the ten largest hold less than 75%. The record originates from a study of T cells in Graves' hyperthyroidism and ophthalmopathy. Study observations and caveats: Most clonotypes that expanded in the thyroid above 0.001 also showed up in blood.

V was cut by 6 bases and J by 4 bases, with 9 bases left in between. This CDR3 has 12 amino acids. The gene calls are TRBV12-3 or TRBV12-4 and TRBJ1-2; D possibly corresponds to TRBD1 (6 bases). The source material was blood. This TCR came from a man in his forties or fifties with Graves' hyperthyroidism. The CDR3 here is CASSRGGYGYTF. The CDR3 DNA reads as TGTGCCAGCAGCAGGGGTGGCTATGGCTACACCTTC.